Detailed here is one T cell receptor beta chain. Its specificity is not known. The CDR3 runs to 19 residues. The germline V and J ends were trimmed by 3 bases and 6 bases, with 26 bases remaining between them. The germline CDR1 and CDR2 sequences are SGHVS and FQNEAQ. The sample belongs to a study of early T cells in non-severe SARS-CoV-2 infection. Study information: With bulk RNA from unsorted whole blood as input, sequencing yielded unpaired chains.

The study's findings and limits: CD4 and private specificities were missed by VDJdb matching, which favored anti-spike CD8 responses.

The TCR library protocol was used to attach unique molecular identifiers. These identifiers were attached to individual cDNA molecules. TCRdb processed the 5' RACE reads anew with MiXCR; each CDR3 protein has one entry. The sample has more than 80,000 distinct CDR3 sequences, under 15% seen once. Sequencing was done on a sample of whole blood. This rearrangement joins TRBV7-8 to TRBJ2-2; tentatively, D is TRBD1 or TRBD2 (5 bases each). The origin of this receptor is an adult who was a healthcare worker with PCR-confirmed SARS-CoV-2 infection or an uninfected control (not recorded which). In nucleotides, the CDR3 is TGTGCCAGCAGCTTGTTGGGCGGGCTCCAACCGAGGGGCCCCGGGGAGCTGTTTTTT. Its protein product is CASSLLGGLQPRGPGELFF.